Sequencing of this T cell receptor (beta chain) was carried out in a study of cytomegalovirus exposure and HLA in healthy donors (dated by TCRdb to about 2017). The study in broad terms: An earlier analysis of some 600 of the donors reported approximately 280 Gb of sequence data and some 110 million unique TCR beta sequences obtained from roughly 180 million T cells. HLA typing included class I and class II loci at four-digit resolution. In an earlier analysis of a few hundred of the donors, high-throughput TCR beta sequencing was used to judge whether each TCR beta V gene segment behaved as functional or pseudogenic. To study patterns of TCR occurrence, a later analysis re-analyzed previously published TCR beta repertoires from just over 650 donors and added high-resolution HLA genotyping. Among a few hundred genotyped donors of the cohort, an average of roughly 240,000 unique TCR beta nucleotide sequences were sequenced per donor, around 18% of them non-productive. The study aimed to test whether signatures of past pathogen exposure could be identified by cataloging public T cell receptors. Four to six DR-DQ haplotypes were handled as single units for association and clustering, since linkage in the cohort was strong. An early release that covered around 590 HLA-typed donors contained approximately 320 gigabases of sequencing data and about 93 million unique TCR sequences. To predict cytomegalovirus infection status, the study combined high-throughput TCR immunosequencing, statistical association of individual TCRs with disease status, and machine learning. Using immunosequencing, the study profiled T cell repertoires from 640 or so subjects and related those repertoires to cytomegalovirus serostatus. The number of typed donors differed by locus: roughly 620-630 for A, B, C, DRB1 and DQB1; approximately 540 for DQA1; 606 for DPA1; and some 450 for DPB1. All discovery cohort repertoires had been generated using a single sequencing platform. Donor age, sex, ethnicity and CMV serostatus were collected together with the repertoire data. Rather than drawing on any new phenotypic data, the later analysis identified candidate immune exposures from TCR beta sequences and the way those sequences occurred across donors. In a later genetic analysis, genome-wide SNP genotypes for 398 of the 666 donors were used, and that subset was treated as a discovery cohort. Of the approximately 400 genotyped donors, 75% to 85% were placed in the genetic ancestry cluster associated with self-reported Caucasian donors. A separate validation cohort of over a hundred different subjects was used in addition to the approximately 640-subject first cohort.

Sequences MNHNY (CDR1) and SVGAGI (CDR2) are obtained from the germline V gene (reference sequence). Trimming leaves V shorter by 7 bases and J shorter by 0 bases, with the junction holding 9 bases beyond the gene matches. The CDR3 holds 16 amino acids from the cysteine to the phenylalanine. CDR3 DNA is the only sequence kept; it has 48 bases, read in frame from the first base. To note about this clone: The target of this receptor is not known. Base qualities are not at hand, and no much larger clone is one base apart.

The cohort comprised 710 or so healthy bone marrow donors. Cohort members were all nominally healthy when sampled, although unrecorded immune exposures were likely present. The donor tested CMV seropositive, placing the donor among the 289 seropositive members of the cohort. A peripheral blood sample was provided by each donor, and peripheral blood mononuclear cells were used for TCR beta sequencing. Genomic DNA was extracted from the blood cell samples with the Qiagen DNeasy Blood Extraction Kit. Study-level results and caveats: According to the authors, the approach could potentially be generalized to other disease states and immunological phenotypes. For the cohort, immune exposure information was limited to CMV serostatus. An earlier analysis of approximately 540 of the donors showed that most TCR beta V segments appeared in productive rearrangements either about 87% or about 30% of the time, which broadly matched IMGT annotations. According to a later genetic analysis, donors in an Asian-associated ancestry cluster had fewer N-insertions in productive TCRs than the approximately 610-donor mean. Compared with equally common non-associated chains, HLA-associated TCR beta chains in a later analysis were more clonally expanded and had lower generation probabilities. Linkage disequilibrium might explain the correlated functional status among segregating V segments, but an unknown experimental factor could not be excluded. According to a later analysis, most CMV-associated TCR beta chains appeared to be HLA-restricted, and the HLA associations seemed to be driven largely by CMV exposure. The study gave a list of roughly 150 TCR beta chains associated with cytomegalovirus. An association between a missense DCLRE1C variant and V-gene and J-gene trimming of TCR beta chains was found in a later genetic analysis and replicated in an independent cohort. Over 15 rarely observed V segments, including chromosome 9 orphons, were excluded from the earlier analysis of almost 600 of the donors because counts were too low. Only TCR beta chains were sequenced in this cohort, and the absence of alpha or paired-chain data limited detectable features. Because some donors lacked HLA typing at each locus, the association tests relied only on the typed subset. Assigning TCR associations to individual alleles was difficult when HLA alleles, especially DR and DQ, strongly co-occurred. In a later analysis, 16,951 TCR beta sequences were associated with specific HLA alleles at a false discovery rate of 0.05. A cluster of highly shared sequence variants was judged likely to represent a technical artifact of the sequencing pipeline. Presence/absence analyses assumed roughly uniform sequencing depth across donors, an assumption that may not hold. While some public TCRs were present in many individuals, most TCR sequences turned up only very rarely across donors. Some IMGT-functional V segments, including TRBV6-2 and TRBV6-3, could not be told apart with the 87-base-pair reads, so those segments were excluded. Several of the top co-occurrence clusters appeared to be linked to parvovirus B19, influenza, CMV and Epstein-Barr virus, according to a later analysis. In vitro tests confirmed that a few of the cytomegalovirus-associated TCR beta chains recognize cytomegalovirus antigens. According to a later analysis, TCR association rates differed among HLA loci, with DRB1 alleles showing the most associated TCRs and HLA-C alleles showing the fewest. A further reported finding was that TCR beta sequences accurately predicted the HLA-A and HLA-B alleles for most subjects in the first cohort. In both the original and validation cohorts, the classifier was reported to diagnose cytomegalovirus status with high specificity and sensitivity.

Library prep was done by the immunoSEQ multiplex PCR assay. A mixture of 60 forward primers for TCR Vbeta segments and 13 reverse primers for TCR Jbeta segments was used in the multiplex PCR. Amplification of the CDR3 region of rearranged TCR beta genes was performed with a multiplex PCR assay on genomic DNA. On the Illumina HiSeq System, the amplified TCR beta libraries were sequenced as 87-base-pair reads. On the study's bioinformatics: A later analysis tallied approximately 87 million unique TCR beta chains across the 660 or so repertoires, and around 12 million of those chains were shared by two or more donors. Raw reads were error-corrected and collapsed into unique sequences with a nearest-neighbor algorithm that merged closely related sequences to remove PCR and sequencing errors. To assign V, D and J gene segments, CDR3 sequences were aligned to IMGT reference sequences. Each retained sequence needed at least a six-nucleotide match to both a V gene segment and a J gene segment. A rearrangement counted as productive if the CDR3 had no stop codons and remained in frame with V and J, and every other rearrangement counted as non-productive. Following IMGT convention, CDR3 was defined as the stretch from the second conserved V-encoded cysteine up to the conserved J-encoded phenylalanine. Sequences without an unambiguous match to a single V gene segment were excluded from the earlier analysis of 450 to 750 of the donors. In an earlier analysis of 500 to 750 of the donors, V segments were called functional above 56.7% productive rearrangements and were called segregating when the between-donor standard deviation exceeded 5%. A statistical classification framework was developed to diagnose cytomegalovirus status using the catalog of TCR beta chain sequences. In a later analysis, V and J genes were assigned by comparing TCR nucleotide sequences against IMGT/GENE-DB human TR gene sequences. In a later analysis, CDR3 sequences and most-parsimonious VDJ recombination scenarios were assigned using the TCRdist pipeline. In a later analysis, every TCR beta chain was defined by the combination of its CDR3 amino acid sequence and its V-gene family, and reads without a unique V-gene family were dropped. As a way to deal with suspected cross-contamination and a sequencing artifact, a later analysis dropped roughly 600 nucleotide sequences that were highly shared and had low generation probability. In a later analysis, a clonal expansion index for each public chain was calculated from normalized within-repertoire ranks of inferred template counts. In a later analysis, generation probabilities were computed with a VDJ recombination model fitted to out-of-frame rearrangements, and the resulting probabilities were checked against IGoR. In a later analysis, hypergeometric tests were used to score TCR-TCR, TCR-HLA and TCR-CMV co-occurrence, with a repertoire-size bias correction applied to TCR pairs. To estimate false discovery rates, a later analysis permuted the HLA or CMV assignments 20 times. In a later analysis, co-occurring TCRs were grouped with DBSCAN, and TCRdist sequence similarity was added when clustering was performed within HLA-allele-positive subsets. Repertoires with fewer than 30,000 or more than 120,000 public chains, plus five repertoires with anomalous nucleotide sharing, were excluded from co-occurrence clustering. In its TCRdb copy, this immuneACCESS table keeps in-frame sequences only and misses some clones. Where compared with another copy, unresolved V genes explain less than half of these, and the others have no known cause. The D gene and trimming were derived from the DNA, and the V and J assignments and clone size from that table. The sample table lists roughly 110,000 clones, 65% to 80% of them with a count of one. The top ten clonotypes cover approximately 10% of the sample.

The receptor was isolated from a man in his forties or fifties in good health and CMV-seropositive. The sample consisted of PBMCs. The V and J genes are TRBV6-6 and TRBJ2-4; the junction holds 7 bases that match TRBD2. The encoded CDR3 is CASTIRGGEAKNIQYF. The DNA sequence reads TGTGCCAGCACTATACGGGGAGGGGAAGCCAAAAACATTCAGTACTTC.